A selection of T cell receptor beta chains follows, all from one sample in a study of OX40 agonist ivuxolimab in advanced cancers. The protocol was immunoSEQ multiplex PCR, while the TCRdb copy is restricted to in-frame clones and leaves out a portion. This sample has tens of thousands of clones, with 91% found just once. Sequencing used CD4+ or CD8+ T cells sorted from blood, obtained in a trial of the OX40 agonist ivuxolimab. The receptor set was obtained from an adult with an advanced solid tumor such as melanoma, head and neck, liver or kidney cancer. Each CDR3 is given with its conserved first and last residue. D genes are given only for firm matches. Some rows mark clone size as missing; the rest say once, few, many or name a class of expanded clone.

v_call: TRBV28
d_call: TRBD1
j_call: TRBJ1-1
clone_size: .
cdr3_aa: CASSPRQGLYTEAFF
cdr3_nt: TGTGCCAGCAGTCCACGACAGGGTTTGTACACTGAAGCTTTCTTT

v_call: TRBV14
d_call: TRBD2
j_call: TRBJ2-1
clone_size: .
cdr3_aa: CASSKTGGDEQFF
cdr3_nt: TGTGCCAGCAGCAAAACCGGGGGGGATGAGCAGTTCTTC

v_call: TRBV7-9
d_call: .
j_call: TRBJ1-3
clone_size: .
cdr3_aa: CASSSDRSGNTIYF
cdr3_nt: TGTGCCAGCAGCTCCGACAGATCTGGAAACACCATATATTTT

v_call: TRBV15
d_call: TRBD2
j_call: TRBJ2-1
clone_size: .
cdr3_aa: CATSRDLAGAYNEQFF
cdr3_nt: TGTGCCACCAGCAGAGATTTGGCGGGGGCCTACAATGAGCAGTTCTTC

v_call: TRBV7-6
d_call: TRBD1
j_call: TRBJ2-7
clone_size: .
cdr3_aa: CASSFGTGVVEQYF
cdr3_nt: TGTGCCAGCAGCTTCGGGACAGGGGTAGTCGAGCAGTACTTC

v_call: TRBV15
d_call: .
j_call: TRBJ2-1
clone_size: .
cdr3_aa: CATSRGGTEAIGQFF
cdr3_nt: TGTGCCACCAGCAGAGGAGGGACCGAAGCGATCGGGCAGTTCTTC

v_call: TRBV6-1
d_call: TRBD2
j_call: TRBJ2-7
clone_size: once
cdr3_aa: CASSAVELAMYEQYF
cdr3_nt: TGTGCCAGCAGTGCCGTTGAACTAGCGATGTACGAGCAGTACTTC

v_call: TRBV7-8
d_call: TRBD2
j_call: TRBJ2-1
clone_size: .
cdr3_aa: CASSLDPSGSYNEQFF
cdr3_nt: TGTGCCAGCAGCTTAGATCCTAGCGGGTCGTACAATGAGCAGTTCTTC

v_call: TRBV29-1
d_call: .
j_call: TRBJ1-1
clone_size: .
cdr3_aa: CSVEEDGSEAFF
cdr3_nt: TGCAGCGTTGAAGAGGACGGATCTGAAGCTTTCTTT

v_call: TRBV5-6
d_call: .
j_call: TRBJ2-1
clone_size: once
cdr3_aa: CASSLALSGTPQFF
cdr3_nt: TGTGCCAGCAGCTTAGCACTAAGTGGGACCCCGCAGTTCTTC

v_call: TRBV7-9
d_call: .
j_call: TRBJ2-5
clone_size: .
cdr3_aa: CASRQMGVETQYF
cdr3_nt: TGTGCCAGCAGACAAATGGGGGTAGAGACCCAGTACTTC

v_call: TRBV7-4
d_call: .
j_call: TRBJ1-2
clone_size: .
cdr3_aa: CASSGSTRAARKTYGYTF
cdr3_nt: TGTGCCAGCAGCGGATCGACGAGAGCAGCGCGAAAGACCTATGGCTACACCTTC

v_call: TRBV7-9
d_call: .
j_call: TRBJ1-2
clone_size: once
cdr3_aa: CASSLVGSYGYTF
cdr3_nt: TGTGCCAGCAGCTTAGTGGGTAGCTATGGCTACACCTTC

v_call: TRBV6-1
d_call: TRBD1
j_call: TRBJ2-7
clone_size: .
cdr3_aa: CASSAWTGGADEQYF
cdr3_nt: TGTGCCAGCAGTGCCTGGACAGGGGGCGCAGACGAGCAGTACTTC

v_call: TRBV7-2
d_call: .
j_call: TRBJ2-7
clone_size: .
cdr3_aa: CASSARESLSYEQYF
cdr3_nt: TGTGCCAGCAGCGCCAGGGAGAGCCTCTCCTACGAGCAGTACTTC

v_call: TRBV10-1
d_call: .
j_call: TRBJ1-1
clone_size: .
cdr3_aa: CASSDAQNEAFF
cdr3_nt: TGCGCCAGCAGTGATGCACAGAATGAAGCTTTCTTT